Sequencing of this T cell receptor beta chain was carried out in a study of shared clonotypes between healthy human individuals. Caucasian adults living in Nashville, Tennessee, provided all samples. V gave up 4 bases and J gave up 4 bases; unmatched junction bases: 4. Germline CDR1 is MGHRA and CDR2 is YSYEKL. The CDR3 is made up of 14 amino acids. Sequenced by immunoSEQ multiplex PCR; TCRdb stores in-frame clones only, minus some. The sample shows more than 2,000,000 clones, approximately 94% of them seen only once. Sample: naive CD4+ T cells sorted from blood. Subset in this sample: CD45RA+ positively selected. The TCR was taken from a man between 18 and 29 years old in good health. The J gene is TRBJ2-7, the V gene TRBV4-1; 10 nucleotides match TRBD2. The DNA of the CDR3 is TGCGCCAGCAGCCCCCGAGCGGGGGGGTACGAGCAGTACTTC. Its translation: CASSPRAGGYEQYF.